The 4 T cell receptor beta chains below all came from one sample that was sequenced in a study of blood T cell repertoires in COVID-19. Sequencing was performed with immunoSEQ multiplex PCR; in TCRdb, only in-frame clones are kept and a portion is missing. Of about 300,000 clones in the sample, nearly 90% were seen once. The sample taken for sequencing was PBMCs or T cells enriched from blood (not recorded which). The receptor set was obtained from a woman in her 30s who had recovered from COVID-19.

The rearrangement links TRBV30 to TRBJ1-5; D unresolved. Trimming removed 3 bases from V and 3 bases from J, with 9 bases in between. Germline values: CDR1 GTSNPN, CDR2 SVGIG (reference sequence). The CDR3 runs 13 residues. The CDR3 protein is CAWSPGNNQPQHF. The CDR3 region has the DNA TGTGCCTGGAGCCCAGGAAACAATCAGCCCCAGCATTTT.

A remark on this clone: One junction end disagrees with the germline gene, perhaps due to a read error. The rearrangement joins TRBV6-1 to TRBJ2-3; TRBD2 matches at 10 bases. The CDR3 spans 15 residues. CDR1 and CDR2 from the germline V gene are MNHNS and SASEGT. The CDR3 loop is CASREGAGGTDTQYF. For the CDR3, the DNA is TGTGCCAGCAGAGAAGGAGCGGGGGGGACAGATACGCAGTATTTT.

Here the CDR3 reads CASSLAGGRVNEQYF. The CDR3 nucleotides read TGCGCCAGCAGCTTGGCCGGTGGTCGGGTTAACGAGCAGTACTTC. The gene calls are TRBV5-1 and TRBJ2-7, with D unresolved. The germline V gene has CDR1 SGHRS and CDR2 YFSETQ. The CDR3 length is 15 residues. The V end was cut by 0 bases, the J end by 5 bases, with 15 bases between.

CDR3 DNA: TGCGCCAGCAGTGAGGTACAGGGACACTACGAGCAGTACTTC. It yields the protein CASSEVQGHYEQYF. The chain combines TRBV10-1 with TRBJ2-7, with D tentatively TRBD1 (6 bases). Germline assignment: CDR1 WNHNN and CDR2 SYGVQD (reference sequence). V was shortened by 2 bases and J by 3 bases, with 11 bases between the two germline ends. The CDR3 totals 14 residues.